The clone carrying this T cell receptor (beta chain) was counted many times. Each CDR3 protein is one row after TCRdb ran MiXCR on the PCR reads. This table has 15,000 to 20,000 distinct CDR3 sequences, about 40% appearing once. Germline V CDR1 and CDR2: SGHVS, FNYEAQ. Trimming at V came to 5 bases and at J to 6 bases, leaving 6 bases not matched to a gene. This CDR3 region has 15 residues. The data are from a study of tumor-infiltrating lymphocytes in oesophageal squamous cell carcinoma. The specimen sequenced was blood. V usage is TRBV7-6 and J usage is TRBJ2-2, with 10 bases fitting TRBD1. This clonotype was obtained from a female donor with esophageal squamous cell carcinoma. The CDR3 DNA sequence: TGTGCCAGCAGCCCAGGGACAGGGGTGGCCGGGGAGCTGTTTTTT. It codes for CASSPGTGVAGELFF. Using reference TRBV7-6 and TRBJ2-2 for the parts outside the CDR3, the full variable domain is GAGVSQSPRYKVTKRGQDVALRCDPISGHVSLYWYRQALGQGPEFLTYFNYEAQQDKSGLPNDRFSAERPEGSISTLTIQRTEQRDSAMYRCASSPGTGVAGELFFGEGSRLTVL.